This T cell receptor beta chain stems from a study of a mutant IDH1 vaccine in newly diagnosed glioma. Study as a whole: The study gave patients eight vaccinations in weeks 1, 3, 5, 7, 11, 15, 19, 23. A roughly 60% male, approximately 38% female split and a mean age of 40.4 years characterized treated patients. Patients got their first vaccination 4-6 weeks after radiotherapy alone, or with temozolomide cycles.

Assay: immunoSEQ multiplex PCR; the TCRdb copy retains only in-frame clones and omits some. The repertoire includes 20,000 to 25,000 clones, 55% to 75% of them detected once, and approximately 10% sits in the top ten. Study results and limitations: The study observed vaccine-induced immune responses in more than 80% of patients.

On this clone: What it binds is not known.

The V and J ends lost 8 bases and 4 bases respectively, with 12 bases between them. The CDR3 runs to 13 residues. Germline CDR1 and CDR2: GTSNPN and SVGIG (reference sequence). Regarding time point: week 11, during vaccination. One vaccine dose held 300 ug of mutant IDH1 20-mer peptide and came with topical imiquimod. The sequences come from peripheral blood mononuclear cells (PBMCs), collected from a glioma patient whose treatment included an IDH1 peptide vaccine. The chain links TRBV30 to TRBJ2-6; D gene unclear. This clonotype was sampled from a man between 18 and 35 years old with glioma. Some clones in this sample may be carry-over from other donors' samples. The CDR3 DNA reads TGTGCCGAGGATGGTCCCGGGGCCAACGTCCTGACTTTC. Amino acid sequence: CAEDGPGANVLTF.